The following is a TCR beta chain sequence with its context. This record belongs to a study of technical replicates of blood from several donors. Profiled with immunoSEQ multiplex PCR; TCRdb holds only in-frame clones, not every one. The sample has fewer than 85,000 clones, less than 95% seen once; the top ten hold around 0.25%. The V gene end was trimmed by 2 bases and the J gene end by 13 bases; junction bases not matched to a gene: 19. CDR1 is SGDLS, CDR2 YYNGEE, per germline. CDR3 length equals 16 residues. Sequencing used T cells isolated from PBMCs. The chain recombines TRBV9 with TRBJ1-2; TRBD1 matches at 8 bases. The receptor's source is a human donor in good health. The CDR3, as DNA: TGTGCCAGCAGCGTCGGTAACAGGGGGTCACCGGATTCGTTCACCTTC. Encoded protein: CASSVGNRGSPDSFTF.